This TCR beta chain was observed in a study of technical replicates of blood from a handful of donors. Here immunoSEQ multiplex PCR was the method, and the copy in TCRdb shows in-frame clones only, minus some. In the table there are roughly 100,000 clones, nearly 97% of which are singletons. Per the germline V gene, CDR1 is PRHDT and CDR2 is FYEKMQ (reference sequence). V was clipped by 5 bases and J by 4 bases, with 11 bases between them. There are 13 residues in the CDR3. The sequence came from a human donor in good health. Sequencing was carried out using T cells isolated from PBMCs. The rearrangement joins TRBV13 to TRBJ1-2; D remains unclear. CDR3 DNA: TGTGCCAGCAGCCCCGGGATCCCCTATGGCTACACCTTC. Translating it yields CASSPGIPYGYTF.